This is a list of T cell receptor beta chains from one sample in a study of cytomegalovirus exposure and HLA in healthy donors. Produced via immunoSEQ multiplex PCR; TCRdb's table is partial and in-frame only. The repertoire has tens of thousands of clones, around 75% of them found once; the top ten carry 2.2%. The sample taken for sequencing was PBMCs. Every receptor here comes from a man in his forties in good health and CMV-seronegative. CDR3s include the opening cysteine and the closing phenylalanine or tryptophan. Each record gives: clone size, V gene, D gene, J gene, CDR3 DNA, CDR3 protein. D genes are given only for firm matches. Rows may omit the clone size; those that give it use once, few, many or a size class.

abundance: .; v_gene: TRBV5-1; d_gene: TRBD1; j_gene: TRBJ2-1; CDR3nt: TGCGCCAGCAGCTCCGGACAGGGAGGCTACAATGAGCAGTTCTTC; CDR3aa: CASSSGQGGYNEQFF
abundance: .; v_gene: TRBV19; d_gene: TRBD1; j_gene: TRBJ1-1; CDR3nt: TGTGCCACCCGAAACCCGGGACAGGGCCCTGAAGCTTTCTTT; CDR3aa: CATRNPGQGPEAFF
abundance: .; v_gene: TRBV2; d_gene: TRBD1; j_gene: TRBJ2-7; CDR3nt: TGTGCCAGCAGTTCCCGAGACAGGGGAGGCTACGAGCAGTACTTC; CDR3aa: CASSSRDRGGYEQYF
abundance: .; v_gene: TRBV19; d_gene: TRBD1; j_gene: TRBJ1-5; CDR3nt: TGTGCCAGTAGTATAGGGGGGGACAGACCCAATCAGCCCCAGCATTTT; CDR3aa: CASSIGGDRPNQPQHF
abundance: .; v_gene: TRBV30; d_gene: .; j_gene: TRBJ2-7; CDR3nt: TGTGCCTGGCAGGGAGGCTACGAGCAGTACTTC; CDR3aa: CAWQGGYEQYF
abundance: few; v_gene: TRBV5-1; d_gene: TRBD1; j_gene: TRBJ2-5; CDR3nt: TGCGCCAGCAGTCGACAGGGTAAGGGCACGGGAGAGACCCAGTACTTC; CDR3aa: CASSRQGKGTGETQYF
abundance: .; v_gene: TRBV29-1; d_gene: .; j_gene: TRBJ1-1; CDR3nt: TGCAGCGTTGAGTCCGGGTTCAGTAACACTGAAGCTTTCTTT; CDR3aa: CSVESGFSNTEAFF
abundance: .; v_gene: TRBV5-4; d_gene: TRBD1; j_gene: TRBJ1-2; CDR3nt: TGTGCCAGCAGCTTGGGGGAACAGGGGGCCGGCTACACCTTC; CDR3aa: CASSLGEQGAGYTF
abundance: .; v_gene: TRBV28; d_gene: .; j_gene: TRBJ1-2; CDR3nt: TGTGCCAGCAGCCGTAACAGGAATTATGGCTACACCTTC; CDR3aa: CASSRNRNYGYTF
abundance: .; v_gene: TRBV9; d_gene: .; j_gene: TRBJ1-2; CDR3nt: TGTGCCAGCAGCGTATCCGGACAGAATGGCTACACCTTC; CDR3aa: CASSVSGQNGYTF
abundance: .; v_gene: TRBV28; d_gene: TRBD1; j_gene: TRBJ2-5; CDR3nt: TGTGCCAGCATCAGTCGGGGGACAGGGGGCTTCGGTCTAGAGACCCAGTACTTC; CDR3aa: CASISRGTGGFGLETQYF
abundance: .; v_gene: TRBV9; d_gene: TRBD2; j_gene: TRBJ2-3; CDR3nt: TGTGCCAGCAGCGTAATACCCGGACTAGCGGCAGATACGCAGTATTTT; CDR3aa: CASSVIPGLAADTQYF
abundance: .; v_gene: TRBV28; d_gene: .; j_gene: TRBJ1-1; CDR3nt: TGTGCCAGCAGTCTACGACAGTCCCTAGGAGCTTTCTTT; CDR3aa: CASSLRQSLGAFF
abundance: .; v_gene: TRBV5-1; d_gene: .; j_gene: TRBJ2-6; CDR3nt: TGCGCCAGCAGCTTAGGAGAACTGGCGGCCAACGTCCTGACTTTC; CDR3aa: CASSLGELAANVLTF
abundance: .; v_gene: TRBV4-2; d_gene: .; j_gene: TRBJ1-2; CDR3nt: TGTGCCAGCAGCCAAGAGGTCGGGGATGGCTACACCTTC; CDR3aa: CASSQEVGDGYTF
abundance: .; v_gene: TRBV9; d_gene: TRBD1; j_gene: TRBJ1-1; CDR3nt: TGTGCCAGCAGCGTAGTAGACAGGGGCGTTACTGAAGCTTTCTTT; CDR3aa: CASSVVDRGVTEAFF
abundance: .; v_gene: TRBV6-1; d_gene: TRBD1; j_gene: TRBJ1-5; CDR3nt: TGTGCCAGCAGTGAATGGGGGACAGTGCGTCAGCCCCAGCATTTT; CDR3aa: CASSEWGTVRQPQHF
abundance: .; v_gene: TRBV5-1; d_gene: .; j_gene: TRBJ1-1; CDR3nt: TGCGCCAGCAGCTTCCAGGGGACGAACACTGAAGCTTTCTTT; CDR3aa: CASSFQGTNTEAFF
abundance: few; v_gene: TRBV30; d_gene: .; j_gene: TRBJ2-1; CDR3nt: TGTGCCTGGAGTGTACATTACAATGAGCAGTTCTTC; CDR3aa: CAWSVHYNEQFF
abundance: .; v_gene: TRBV9; d_gene: TRBD2; j_gene: TRBJ2-7; CDR3nt: TGTGCCAGCAGCGTAGCGGGAGGTGCAGGCGAGCAGTACTTC; CDR3aa: CASSVAGGAGEQYF
abundance: .; v_gene: TRBV4-2; d_gene: TRBD2; j_gene: TRBJ2-7; CDR3nt: TGTGCCAGCAGCCAAGCGGCTAGCGGGAGCTCATGGGAGCAGTACTTC; CDR3aa: CASSQAASGSSWEQYF
abundance: .; v_gene: TRBV2; d_gene: .; j_gene: TRBJ1-1; CDR3nt: TGTGCCAGCAGTACAGGAACCACGAGACGCGACGAAGCTTTCTTT; CDR3aa: CASSTGTTRRDEAFF
abundance: .; v_gene: TRBV7-9; d_gene: TRBD1; j_gene: TRBJ1-1; CDR3nt: TGTGCCAGCAGCCTAGCGCGGGGACAGGGTTTACCTGAAGCTTTCTTT; CDR3aa: CASSLARGQGLPEAFF